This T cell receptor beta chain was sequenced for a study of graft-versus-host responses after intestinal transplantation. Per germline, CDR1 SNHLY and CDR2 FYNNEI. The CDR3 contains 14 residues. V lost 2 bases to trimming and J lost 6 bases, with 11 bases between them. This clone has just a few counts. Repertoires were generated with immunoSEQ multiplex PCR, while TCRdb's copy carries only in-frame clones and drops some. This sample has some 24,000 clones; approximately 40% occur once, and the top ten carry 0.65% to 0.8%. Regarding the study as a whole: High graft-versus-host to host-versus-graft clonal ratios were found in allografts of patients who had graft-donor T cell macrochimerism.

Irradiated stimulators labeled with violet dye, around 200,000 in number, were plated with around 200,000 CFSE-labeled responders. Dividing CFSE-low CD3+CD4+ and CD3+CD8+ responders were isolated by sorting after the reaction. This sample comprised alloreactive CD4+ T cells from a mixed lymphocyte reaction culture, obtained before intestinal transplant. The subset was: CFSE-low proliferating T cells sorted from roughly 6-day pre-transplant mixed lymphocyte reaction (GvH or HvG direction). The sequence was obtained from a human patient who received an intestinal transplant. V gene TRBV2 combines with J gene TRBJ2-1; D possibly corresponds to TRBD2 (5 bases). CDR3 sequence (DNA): TGTGCCAGCAGTGAAACTAGATCTGGCAATGAGCAGTTCTTC. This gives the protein CASSETRSGNEQFF.